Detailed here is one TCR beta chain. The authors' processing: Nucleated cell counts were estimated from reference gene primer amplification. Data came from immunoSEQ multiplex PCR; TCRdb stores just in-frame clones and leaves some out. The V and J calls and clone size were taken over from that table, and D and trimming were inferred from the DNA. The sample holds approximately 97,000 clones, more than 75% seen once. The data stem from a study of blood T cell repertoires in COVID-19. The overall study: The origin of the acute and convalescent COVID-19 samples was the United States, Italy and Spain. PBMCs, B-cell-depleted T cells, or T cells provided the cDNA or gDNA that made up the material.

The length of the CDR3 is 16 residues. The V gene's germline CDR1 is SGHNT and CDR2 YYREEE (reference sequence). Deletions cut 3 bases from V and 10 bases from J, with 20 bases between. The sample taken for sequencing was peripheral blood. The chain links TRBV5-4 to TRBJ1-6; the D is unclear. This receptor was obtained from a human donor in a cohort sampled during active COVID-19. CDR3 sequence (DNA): TGTGCCAGCAGCTGGGTACGGGGTGTACTCATATCACCCCTCCACTTT. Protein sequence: CASSWVRGVLISPLHF.